This TCR beta chain was sequenced in a study of cytomegalovirus exposure and HLA in healthy donors. The sample holds one count of this clone. The junction had 7 bases not matched to a gene; V was cut back by 4 bases and J by 6 bases. Germline V gene sequence: CDR1 SGHTA, CDR2 FQGNSA. The CDR3 sequence is 14 residues long. PCR used 60 Vbeta primers and 13 Jbeta primers. Profiled with immunoSEQ multiplex PCR; TCRdb holds only in-frame clones, not every one. The sample lists under 200,000 clones, 60% to 85% occurring once. The sequencing sample was made of PBMCs. This TCR came from a woman aged 25 to 45 in good health and CMV-seronegative. The rearrangement links TRBV7-2 to TRBJ1-1, with 8 bases that match TRBD1. The CDR3 loop is CASSSTGGTSEAFF. For the CDR3, the DNA is TGTGCCAGCAGCTCAACAGGGGGGACATCTGAAGCTTTCTTT. The full variable domain, in which reference TRBV7-2 and TRBJ1-1 provide the parts outside the CDR3, is GAGVSQSPSNKVTEKGKDVELRCDPISGHTALYWYRQSLGQGLEFLIYFQGNSAPDKSGLPSDRFSAERTGGSVSTLTIQRTQQEDSAVYLCASSSTGGTSEAFFGQGTRLTVV.